This TCR beta chain originates from a study of cytomegalovirus exposure and HLA in healthy donors. The wider study: Membership in the Caucasian-associated ancestry cluster was found for about 84% of nearly 400 genotyped donors.

The PCR was carried out with 60 Vbeta primers and 13 Jbeta primers. Data came from immunoSEQ multiplex PCR; TCRdb stores just in-frame clones and leaves some out. In the table there are around 62,000 clones, around 80% of which are singletons. The V end was cut by 3 bases, the J end by 5 bases, with 10 bases between. The CDR3 extends over 13 amino acids. CDR1 is SGHVS, CDR2 FNYEAQ, per germline. Study results and limitations: V segments that were indistinguishable, TRBV6-2 and TRBV6-3 among them, were omitted from analysis.

As regards this clone: Its cognate antigen is unknown.

The clonotype was recovered from a man aged 35-49 years in good health and CMV-seronegative. Sequenced sample: PBMCs. This rearrangement joins TRBV7-6 to TRBJ2-5; the D gene is possibly TRBD2 (6 bases). CDR3 coding DNA: TGTGCCAGCAGCTTTCGGGAGTGGGAGACCCAGTACTTC. Translation: CASSFREWETQYF. Drawing the rest from reference TRBV7-6 and TRBJ2-5, the complete variable domain is GAGVSQSPRYKVTKRGQDVALRCDPISGHVSLYWYRQALGQGPEFLTYFNYEAQQDKSGLPNDRFSAERPEGSISTLTIQRTEQRDSAMYRCASSFREWETQYFGPGTRLLVL.